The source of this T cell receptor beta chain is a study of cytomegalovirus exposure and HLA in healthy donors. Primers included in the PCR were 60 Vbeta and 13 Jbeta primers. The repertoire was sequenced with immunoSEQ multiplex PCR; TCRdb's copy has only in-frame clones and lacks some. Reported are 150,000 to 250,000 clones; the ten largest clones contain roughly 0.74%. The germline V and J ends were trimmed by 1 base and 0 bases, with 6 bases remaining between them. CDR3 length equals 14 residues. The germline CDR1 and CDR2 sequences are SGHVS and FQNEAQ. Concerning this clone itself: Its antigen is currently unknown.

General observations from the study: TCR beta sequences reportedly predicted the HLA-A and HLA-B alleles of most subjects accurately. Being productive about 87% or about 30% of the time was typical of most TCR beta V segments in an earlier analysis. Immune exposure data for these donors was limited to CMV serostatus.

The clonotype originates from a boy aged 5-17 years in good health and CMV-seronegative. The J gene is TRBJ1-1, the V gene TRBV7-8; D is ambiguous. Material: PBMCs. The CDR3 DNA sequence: TGTGCCAGCAGCTTAGATACATTGAACACTGAAGCTTTCTTT. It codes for CASSLDTLNTEAFF.